This entry lists 13 T cell receptor beta chains sequenced from one sample in a study of T cells in women clearing cervical HPV infection. Sequencing was performed with immunoSEQ multiplex PCR; in TCRdb, only in-frame clones are kept and a portion is missing. The data include some 20,000 clones; the top ten clones carry about 5%. Sequencing was performed on blood buffy coat. The receptors originated from a woman between 18 and 69 years old with a cervical HPV16 infection that either progressed to CIN3+ or cleared (not recorded which).

As for this clone: The read gets to within 3 residues of the CDR3 end, and the germline J gene fills in the rest. The gene calls are TRBV5-4 and TRBJ2-1, with 10 nucleotides matching TRBD1. Germline V gene lookup returns CDR1 SGHNT and CDR2 YYREEE (reference sequence). The V gene end was trimmed by 2 bases and the J gene end by 8 bases; junction bases not matched to a gene: 4. The CDR3 is 14 amino acids. The sequenced CDR3 bases are TGTGCCAGCAGCTTTGACAGGGGGCGAGATGAG. Translating it yields CASSFDRGRDE. The whole CDR3 sequence is CASSFDRGRDEQFF.

In the case of this clone: The read finishes 3 residues shy of the CDR3 end, and the germline J gene is used to complete it. Other DNA sequences in the same sample also yield this CDR3. This chain links TRBV7-2 with TRBJ1-1; D perhaps matches TRBD1 (5 bases). V shed 2 bases and J shed 6 bases, with 13 bases lying between them. The CDR3 is 14 residues long. Germline CDR1 reads SGHTA; CDR2 reads FQGNSA. CDR3 loop: CASSLSGPEAEAFF. The covered CDR3 bases are TGTGCCAGCAGCTTATCAGGGCCGGAGGCTGAA.

To note about this clone: The observed sequence ends 3 residues before the CDR3 terminus, with the missing tail filled in from the germline J gene. The J gene is TRBJ2-6, the V gene TRBV29-1; D possibly matches TRBD1 or TRBD2 (5 bases each). The CDR3 extends over 18 amino acids. Germline lookup yields CDR1 SQVTM and CDR2 ANQGSEA. V dropped 3 bases and J dropped 0 bases, with 18 bases sitting between them. The chain's CDR3 is CSVDTRGRELSGANVLTF. The part of the CDR3 DNA that was read is TGCAGCGTTGATACGAGGGGTCGCGAACTCTCTGGGGCCAACGTC.

A remark on this clone: The read ends 3 residues shy of where the CDR3 ends; the end is completed using the germline J gene. The gene calls are TRBV7-2 and TRBJ1-2; D possibly corresponds to TRBD1 (6 bases). The CDR3 is 15 residues long. Germline V gene data show CDR1 as SGHTA and CDR2 as FQGNSA. Deletions cut 5 bases from V and 2 bases from J, with 15 bases between. CDR3 residues: CASSTFRTDNYGYTF. CDR3 DNA (partial): TGTGCCAGCAGCACCTTCCGGACAGACAACTATGGC.

Concerning this clone: The sequence runs out 3 residues before the end of the CDR3; the remainder is reconstructed from the germline J gene. The rearrangement links TRBV9 to TRBJ2-3; D might be TRBD2 (5 bases). The CDR3 has 13 residues. In germline, CDR1 is SGDLS, CDR2 YYNGEE. The V gene lost 0 bases and the J gene lost 6 bases, with 8 bases spanning the gap. CDR3 sequence reads: CASSVVSADTQYF. The part of the CDR3 DNA that was read is TGTGCCAGCAGCGTAGTTAGCGCCGATACG. Together with reference TRBV9 and TRBJ2-3, the CDR3 gives the full variable domain: DSGVTQTPKHLITATGQRVTLRCSPRSGDLSVYWYQQSLDQGLQFLIQYYNGEERAKGNILERFSAQQFPDLHSELNLSSLELGDSALYFCASSVVSADTQYFGPGTRLTVL.

Note on this clone: The read halts 3 residues ahead of the CDR3 end, with the missing end drawn from the germline J gene. This chain uses TRBV14 with TRBJ2-1; TRBD1 might be the D (5 bases). Trimming removed 5 bases at V and 5 bases at J, with 7 bases between. This CDR3 region has 12 residues. Germline values: CDR1 SGHDN, CDR2 FVKESK. CDR3 bases read: TGTGCCAGCAGCTGGGGCAACAATGAG. Translating gives CASSWGNNE. From start to end, the CDR3 is CASSWGNNEQFF.

To note about this clone: The DNA ends 3 residues before the CDR3 does, and the rest of the CDR3 is filled in from the germline J gene. The chain uses TRBV18 and TRBJ1-2, with a weak D call TRBD1 (5 bases). The germline V gene encodes CDR1 KGHSH and CDR2 LQKENI. The CDR3 is made up of 17 amino acids. CDR3 region: CASSPGPRDYPYNDYTF. The sequenced part of the CDR3 DNA is TGTGCCAGCTCACCAGGCCCCCGGGACTACCCCTACAATGAC.

Turning to this clone: The CDR3 end is not reached by the read, which stops 3 residues before it; the germline J gene fills it in. The chain is built from TRBV18 and TRBJ1-5, with D unresolved. The V gene lost 1 base and the J gene lost 4 bases, with 5 bases spanning the gap. This CDR3 spans 13 amino acids. The V gene's germline CDR1 is KGHSH and CDR2 LQKENI. The CDR3 is CASSPQGNQPQHF. The sequenced CDR3 bases are TGTGCCAGCTCACCACAGGGTAATCAGCCC. The full variable domain, rest sourced from reference TRBV18 and TRBJ1-5, is NAGVMQNPRHLVRRRGQEARLRCSPMKGHSHVYWYRQLPEEGLKFMVYLQKENIIDESGMPKERFSAEFPKEGPSILRIQQVVRGDSAAYFCASSPQGNQPQHFGDGTRLSIL.

As for this clone: The sequenced fragment ends 3 residues before the CDR3 boundary, so the rest is inferred from the germline J gene. The rearrangement links TRBV20-1 to TRBJ2-3; the match to TRBD2 covers 9 bases. Germline loops: CDR1 DFQATT, CDR2 SNEGSKA (reference sequence). V dropped 6 bases and J dropped 3; count of bases not matched to a gene: 7. The CDR3 length is 14 residues. The DNA read from the CDR3 is TGCAGTGCGACTACTAGCGGGCTAACAGATACG. Protein: CSATTSGLTDT. The entire CDR3 sequence reads CSATTSGLTDTQYF.

A word on this clone: The CDR3 end falls 3 residues outside the read, so it is completed with the germline J gene. V gene TRBV19 combines with J gene TRBJ1-5; a possible D gene is TRBD1 (6 bases). Germline V lookup: CDR1 LNHDA, CDR2 SQIVND (reference sequence). The germline V and J ends were trimmed by 5 bases and 3 bases, with 14 bases remaining between them. This CDR3 has 15 amino acids. The CDR3 DNA, read in part, is TGTGCCAGTAGTCTGATCCGGGACACCAATCAGCCC. Its protein product is CASSLIRDTNQP. The CDR3, in full, reads CASSLIRDTNQPQHF.

With regard to this clone: The read terminates 3 residues ahead of where the CDR3 ends, so the germline J gene completes it. V gene TRBV20-1 combines with J gene TRBJ2-7, with TRBD2 identical over 14 bases. Germline CDR1 and CDR2: DFQATT and SNEGSKA (reference sequence). J gave up 5 bases and V 7 bases, and 7 bases lay outside the gene matches. The CDR3 sequence is 14 residues long. The CDR3 loop reads CSVSRLAGGNEQYF. CDR3 bases read: TGCAGTGTTAGTCGACTAGCGGGGGGGAACGAG.

A note on this clone: The read ends 3 residues early relative to the CDR3; the germline J gene fills the gap. The chain is built from TRBV7-8 and TRBJ1-1, with no clear D. Germline assignment: CDR1 SGHVS and CDR2 FQNEAQ. V lost 5 bases, J lost 2 bases, and 6 bases lay in between. The CDR3 runs 12 residues. This chain's CDR3 is CASSTLNTEAFF. The sequenced CDR3 bases are TGTGCCAGCAGCACCCTAAACACTGAA.

As regards this clone: The read halts 3 residues ahead of the CDR3 end, with the missing end drawn from the germline J gene. V is TRBV5-1 and J is TRBJ1-6; 7 bases agree with TRBD1. The J segment lost 7 bases and the V segment lost 0 bases, leaving 4 bases of the junction unmatched. From germline, CDR1 is SGHRS and CDR2 YFSETQ. CDR3 length: 15 residues. CDR3 in amino acids: CASSLESQGNSPLHF. The part of the CDR3 DNA that was read is TGCGCCAGCAGCTTGGAATCACAGGGGAATTCACCC.